This T cell receptor (beta chain) was observed in a study of T cell clonotyping in hematopoietic cell transplantation. The CDR3 sequence is 13 residues long. The germline V gene has CDR1 LNHDA and CDR2 SQIVND (reference sequence). Trimming stripped 5 bases from V and 0 bases from J, with 7 bases between. Clones were read by immunoSEQ multiplex PCR, and TCRdb kept only the in-frame ones, dropping some. The repertoire consists of 6,000 to 9,000 clones, with approximately 91% occurring once and the leading ten covering around 4.3%. The sample consisted of PBMCs, taken 30 days after allogeneic stem cell transplant. This clonotype was obtained from a female patient between 50 and 60 years old who had an allogeneic stem cell transplant from an unrelated donor, so the T cells may come from the graft donor. Some clones in this sample may be carry-over from other donors' samples. The rearrangement uses TRBV19 and TRBJ1-1, with D unclear. The chain's CDR3 is CASSYTLNTEAFF. The CDR3 nucleotides read TGTGCCAGTAGTTATACACTGAACACTGAAGCTTTCTTT.